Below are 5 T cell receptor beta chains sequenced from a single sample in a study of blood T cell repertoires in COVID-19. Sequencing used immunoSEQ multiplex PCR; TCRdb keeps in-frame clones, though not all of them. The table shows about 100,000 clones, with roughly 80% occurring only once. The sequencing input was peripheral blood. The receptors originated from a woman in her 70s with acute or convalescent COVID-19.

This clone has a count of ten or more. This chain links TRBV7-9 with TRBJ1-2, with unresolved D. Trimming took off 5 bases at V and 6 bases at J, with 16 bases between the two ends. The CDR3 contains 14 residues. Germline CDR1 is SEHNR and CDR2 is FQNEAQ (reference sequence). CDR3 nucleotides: TGTGCCAGCAGCCGAAATTGGGGAGAGGATGGCTACACCTTC. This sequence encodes CASSRNWGEDGYTF.

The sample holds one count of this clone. In DNA, the CDR3 is TGTGCCAGCAGTGAAACATGGCAGGGAAGGGAGACCCAGTACTTC. It is translated as CASSETWQGRETQYF. V is TRBV6-1 and J is TRBJ2-5, with a weak D call TRBD1 (5 bases). The CDR3 contains 15 residues. CDR1 and CDR2 (germline): MNHNS, SASEGT. V was trimmed by 2 bases and J by 5 bases, leaving 15 bases between them.

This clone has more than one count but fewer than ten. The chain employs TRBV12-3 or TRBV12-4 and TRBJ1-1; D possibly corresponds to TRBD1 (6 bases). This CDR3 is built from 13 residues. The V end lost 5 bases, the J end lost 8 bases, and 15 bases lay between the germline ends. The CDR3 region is CASSRFRGTEAFF. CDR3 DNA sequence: TGTGCCAGCAGTAGGTTCAGGGGAACCGAAGCTTTCTTT.

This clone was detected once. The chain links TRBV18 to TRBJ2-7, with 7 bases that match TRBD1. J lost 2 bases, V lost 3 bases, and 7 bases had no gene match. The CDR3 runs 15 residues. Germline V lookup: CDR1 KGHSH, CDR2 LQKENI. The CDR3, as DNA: TGTGCCAGCTCACCTCCGGGACAGACACCCTACGAGCAGTACTTC. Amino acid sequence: CASSPPGQTPYEQYF.

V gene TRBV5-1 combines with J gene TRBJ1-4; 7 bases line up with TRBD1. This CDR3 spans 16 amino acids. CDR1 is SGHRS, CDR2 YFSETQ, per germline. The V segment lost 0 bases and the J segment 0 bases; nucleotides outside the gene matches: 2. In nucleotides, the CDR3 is TGCGCCAGCAGCTTGGGACAGGGTGCAACTAATGAAAAACTGTTTTTT. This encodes CASSLGQGATNEKLFF.